The clone carrying this TCR beta chain came up many times. The antigen is unknown. The sample is drawn from a study of regulatory T cells in long-lasting Graves disease. This CDR3 has 16 amino acids. Germline loops: CDR1 KGHDR, CDR2 SFDVKD. The time point denotes: newly diagnosed GD, antithyroid drugs for less than 3 months. Preparation of the TCR library used RNA extracted from PBMCs. Assembly of TCR beta libraries relied on iRepertoire HTBI primers together with Arm-PCR of CDR3 regions. TCRdb analysed the multiplex PCR reads with MiXCR anew, one entry per CDR3 protein. The sample has 360,000 or so distinct CDR3 sequences, approximately 15% seen once; the top ten hold 25% to 30%. Points from the study as a whole: TRBV28 was favored in persistent disease, as were TRBJ1-2 and TRBJ2-5.

A further study also used this sample, focusing on T cells in Graves' hyperthyroidism and ophthalmopathy.

The TCR comes from a man between 35 and 55 years old with Graves disease. The chain has TRBV24-1 and TRBJ2-5; 14 nucleotides line up with TRBD2. The assigned J gene may be wrong: the sequence end matches TRBJ2-1 better. The source material was peripheral blood mononuclear cells (PBMCs), sampled at new diagnosis, from a patient treated with antithyroid drugs. CDR3 DNA: TGTGCCACCAGTGATTCTCGACTAGCGGGGGGGAGGGAGCAGTTCTTC. It is translated as CATSDSRLAGGREQFF.